These T cell receptor beta chains were read from a single sample in a study of identical twins. TCRdb re-called the 5' RACE reads with MiXCR, one entry per CDR3 protein. The repertoire consists of approximately 700,000 distinct CDR3 sequences, with 18% occurring once and the leading ten covering roughly 14%. The sample also formed part of further work on T cells expressing NK-cell markers.

What was sequenced was PBMCs. All receptors derive from a woman aged 18-29 years in good health. CDR3s include the opening cysteine and the closing phenylalanine or tryptophan.

j_gene | v_gene | CDR3aa
TRBJ2-1 | TRBV20-1 | CSASYGGGANNEQFF
TRBJ2-5 | TRBV20-1 | CSASTSGGWYQETQYF
TRBJ2-2 | TRBV11-3 | CASSLRGVPGELFF
TRBJ2-5 | TRBV20-1 | CSARVGLAVQETQYF
TRBJ2-1 | TRBV7-9 | CASSLMKMTDEQFF
TRBJ2-7 | TRBV6-5 | CATRDRGTEQYF
TRBJ2-5 | TRBV6-1 | CASRIAGARETQYF
TRBJ2-1 | TRBV7-9 | CASRPTVWNEQFF
TRBJ1-2 | TRBV12-3/TRBV12-4 | CASSLSGTNYGYTF
TRBJ2-1 | TRBV5-1 | CASSLAGDNEQFF
TRBJ2-3 | TRBV11-2 | CASSLLLAGVGTDTQYF
TRBJ2-1 | TRBV12-3/TRBV12-4 | CASSLGPSYEQFF
TRBJ2-2 | TRBV4-3 | CASSQDATSGYTGELFF
TRBJ2-5 | TRBV20-1 | CSARLLPLGDQYF
TRBJ2-1 | TRBV12-3/TRBV12-4 | CASRDQGLAGEANEQFF
TRBJ2-2 | TRBV5-1 | CASSLGFGGRGTGELFF
TRBJ2-7 | TRBV7-2 | CASSLKVGSLIEQYF
TRBJ2-7 | TRBV12-3/TRBV12-4 | CASSGGQGLFEQYF
TRBJ1-1 | TRBV5-1 | CASRAQGSNTEAFF
TRBJ2-4 | TRBV18 | CASSGLAGPKNIQYF
TRBJ2-3 | TRBV4-2 | CASSHPGTSGGVVDTQYF
TRBJ2-1 | TRBV5-5 | CASSLDPGGAMDEQFF
TRBJ2-2 | TRBV10-3 | CAISGDTGELFF
TRBJ1-2 | TRBV5-1 | CASSDGSDYGYTF
TRBJ1-4 | TRBV20-1 | CSAQGQGGEKLFF
TRBJ2-1 | TRBV5-1 | CASSPPLAGGANEQFF
TRBJ2-1 | TRBV29-1 | CSVGRAGYNEQFF